The rows below give T cell receptor beta chains drawn from one sample of a study of T cell responses to AZD1222 COVID-19 vaccine. Using immunoSEQ multiplex PCR, the repertoire was profiled, and TCRdb retains in-frame clones only, with some absent. The table lists 120,000 to 150,000 clones, about 82% of them singletons. Sequences were derived from peripheral blood, sampled 28 days after the second AZD1222 dose. Every receptor here comes from an adult who received the AZD1222 COVID-19 vaccine. Each CDR3 is given with its conserved first and last residue. Each record gives: J gene, V gene, clone size, D gene, CDR3 DNA, CDR3 protein. The D gene is left open where the match is weak. The listing skips clone size in some rows; elsewhere it reads once, few, many or a size class.

TRBJ2-2 TRBV10-2 - TRBD1 TGCGCCAGCACCGGACAGGCGAACACCGGGGAGCTGTTTTTT CASTGQANTGELFF
TRBJ2-1 TRBV18 - TRBD2 TGTGCCAGCACTTTTGGCCGGACGCAAGGACTAGCGGGAGGAAATGAGCAGTTCTTC CASTFGRTQGLAGGNEQFF
TRBJ2-1 TRBV2 - - TGTGCCAGCATCAGAGGAATCTACAATGAGCAGTTCTTC CASIRGIYNEQFF
TRBJ1-1 TRBV6-5 once - TGTGCCAGCGGGAGGGAGACTGAAGCTTTCTTT CASGRETEAFF
TRBJ2-2 TRBV18 few TRBD1 TGTGCCAGCTCACCACCCGGGACAGTGAACACCGGGGAGCTGTTTTTT CASSPPGTVNTGELFF
TRBJ2-1 TRBV5-1 - - TGCGCCAGCAGCTTGGCCCAGGGCGACACCAATGAGCAGTTCTTC CASSLAQGDTNEQFF
TRBJ2-2 TRBV15 - - TGTGCCACAACACAGGGAGTCACCGGGGAGCTGTTTTTT CATTQGVTGELFF
TRBJ1-2 TRBV7-9 once TRBD1 TGTGCCAGCAGCTTAGGACAGGGCGGCGGCTACACCTTC CASSLGQGGGYTF
TRBJ2-7 TRBV6-5 - - TGTGCCAGCAGCCCAGGCTCCTACGAGCAGTACTTC CASSPGSYEQYF
TRBJ2-7 TRBV12-3/TRBV12-4 - - TGTGCCAGCAGTTTGCGGGACGAGCAGTACTTC CASSLRDEQYF
TRBJ2-6 TRBV18 once TRBD1 TGTGCCAGCTCACTGGGGACAGGGGGCTCTGGGGCCAACGTCCTGACTTTC CASSLGTGGSGANVLTF
TRBJ1-2 TRBV19 few - TGTGCCAGTAGATACTTCGGGGAGGGCTATGGCTACACCTTC CASRYFGEGYGYTF
TRBJ2-5 TRBV7-9 - - TGTGCCAGCAGCTTAATTTCGGGGGCACAAGAGACCCAGTACTTC CASSLISGAQETQYF
TRBJ2-1 TRBV6-1 - - TGTGCCAGCAGTGAAGCCGTCGGGATTGGTGAGCAGTTCTTC CASSEAVGIGEQFF
TRBJ1-2 TRBV7-9 - - TGTGCCAGCAGACCTATATTCATCGATGGCTACACCTTC CASRPIFIDGYTF
TRBJ1-2 TRBV30 - - TGTGCCTGGAGTGAGGGCCGGAGGAGCTATGGCTACACCTTC CAWSEGRRSYGYTF
TRBJ2-5 TRBV10-1 - - TGCGCCAGCAGTGAGTCGAAGGGTGGACAAGAGACCCAGTACTTC CASSESKGGQETQYF
TRBJ1-1 TRBV28 - - TGTGCCAGCATCAGAGTGGGGGGGTTGTACGGGAACACTGAAGCTTTCTTT CASIRVGGLYGNTEAFF
TRBJ2-6 TRBV4-1 - TRBD1 TGCGCCAGCAGCCAATCCGGGACAGGGGGCAATGGGGCCAACGTCCTGACTTTC CASSQSGTGGNGANVLTF
TRBJ2-5 TRBV12-3/TRBV12-4 - - TGTGCCAGCGGACCAACAGGACAAGAGACCCAGTACTTC CASGPTGQETQYF
TRBJ2-3 TRBV7-2 - - TGTGCCAGCAGCCTCCAGGACCTTAGCACAGATACGCAGTATTTT CASSLQDLSTDTQYF
TRBJ1-6 TRBV7-9 - - TGTGCCAGCAGCTTAGGATCCTCCTCAGCGGATTCACCCCTCCACTTT CASSLGSSSADSPLHF
TRBJ1-6 TRBV28 - TRBD1 TGTGCCTGGGGACAGCCGAATTCACCCCTCCACTTT CAWGQPNSPLHF